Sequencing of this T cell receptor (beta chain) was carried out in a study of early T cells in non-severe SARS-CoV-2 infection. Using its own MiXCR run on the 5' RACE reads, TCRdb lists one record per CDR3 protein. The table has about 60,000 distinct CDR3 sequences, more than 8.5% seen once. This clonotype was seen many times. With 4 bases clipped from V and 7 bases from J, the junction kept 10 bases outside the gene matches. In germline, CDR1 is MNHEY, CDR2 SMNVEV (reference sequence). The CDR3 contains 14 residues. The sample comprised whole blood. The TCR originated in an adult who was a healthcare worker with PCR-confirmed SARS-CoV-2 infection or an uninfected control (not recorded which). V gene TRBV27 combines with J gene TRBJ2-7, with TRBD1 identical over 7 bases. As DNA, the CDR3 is TGTGCCAGCAGTTACAGGCAGGGGGTAGATGAGCAGTACTTC. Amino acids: CASSYRQGVDEQYF.